The 22 T cell receptor beta chains given below trace back to one sample, sequenced in a study of blood T cell repertoires in COVID-19. The assay was immunoSEQ multiplex PCR, and TCRdb's table has in-frame clones only and misses some. The top ten hold 20% to 25% of the sample, which has tens of thousands of clones, around 72% seen once. The sequenced sample was peripheral blood. The receptors shown here come from an older woman in a cohort sampled during active or convalescent COVID-19.

The rearrangement joins TRBV2 to TRBJ1-1; TRBD1 matches 7 bases. Germline CDR1 is SNHLY and CDR2 is FYNNEI. The V and J ends lost 10 bases and 3 bases, in that order; junction bases with no gene match: 11. CDR3 length equals 14 residues. Here the CDR3 DNA reads TGTGCCATGCTTCCGGGGCAGGGGGACACTGAAGCTTTCTTT. This gives the protein CAMLPGQGDTEAFF.

CDR3 in amino acids: CASSQGGHQPQHF. The CDR3 coding sequence is TGTGCCAGCAGCCAAGGGGGCCATCAGCCCCAGCATTTT. J is TRBJ1-5 and V is TRBV4-2; perhaps TRBD1 as D (5 bases). Per germline, CDR1 LGHNA and CDR2 YNFKEQ. The CDR3 spans 13 residues. V was trimmed by 1 base and J by 5 bases, leaving 6 bases between them.

This clone was picked up a small number of times. The chain recombines TRBV5-6 with TRBJ2-5, with TRBD2 as a possible D gene (6 bases). The CDR3 is 16 residues long. V was pared by 0 bases and J by 5 bases, with 17 bases between. CDR1 is SGHDT, CDR2 YYEEEE, per germline. The CDR3 sequence: CASSLGLGGDPETQYF. Written as DNA, the CDR3 is TGTGCCAGCAGCTTGGGCCTGGGGGGTGACCCGGAGACCCAGTACTTC.

This clone was detected only a few times. The chain is built from TRBV5-1 and TRBJ2-2; D possibly corresponds to TRBD1 (6 bases). The germline V and J ends were trimmed by 4 bases and 0 bases, with 10 bases remaining between them. Germline CDR1 reads SGHRS; CDR2 reads YFSETQ. This CDR3 has 15 residues. The CDR3 bases are TGCGCCAGCAGCCCCTGGACAGCGAACACCGGGGAGCTGTTTTTT. Amino acids: CASSPWTANTGELFF. Complete variable domain (other parts from reference TRBV5-1 and TRBJ2-2): KAGVTQTPRYLIKTRGQQVTLSCSPISGHRSVSWYQQTPGQGLQFLFEYFSETQRNKGNFPGRFSGRQFSNSRSEMNVSTLELGDSALYLCASSPWTANTGELFFGEGSRLTVL.

This sequence joins TRBV30 and TRBJ1-6; maybe TRBD1 (5 bases). Germline V gene lookup returns CDR1 GTSNPN and CDR2 SVGIG (reference sequence). The CDR3 extends over 15 amino acids. With 0 bases removed from V and 6 bases from J, the gap between germline ends came to 12 bases. The CDR3: CAWSVGIQGNSPLHF. CDR3 coding DNA: TGTGCCTGGAGTGTAGGGATCCAGGGTAATTCACCCCTCCACTTT.

This clone was detected only a few times. The gene calls are TRBV6-5 and TRBJ2-7; 9 bases fit TRBD1. CDR3 length: 15 residues. Germline values: CDR1 MNHEY, CDR2 SVGAGI. Unmatched junction bases numbered 2, after V lost 0 bases and J lost 2 bases. The CDR3 nucleotides are TGTGCCAGCAGTTACTCTCGACAGGGGGCCTACGAGCAGTACTTC. It encodes CASSYSRQGAYEQYF.

This clone appeared a few times. This chain links TRBV4-1 with TRBJ1-4; tentatively, D is TRBD1 (5 bases). The germline V gene has CDR1 MGHRA and CDR2 YSYEKL. Trimming removed 4 bases from V and 8 bases from J, with 17 bases in between. The CDR3 totals 15 residues. The CDR3 is CASSRSGLGMEKLFF. CDR3 coding DNA: TGCGCCAGCAGCCGCTCAGGGTTGGGGATGGAAAAACTGTTTTTT.

The J gene is TRBJ1-1, the V gene TRBV3-1 (or the pseudogene TRBV3-2); possibly TRBD1 for D (5 bases). CDR1 is LGHDT, CDR2 YNNKEL, per germline (reference sequence). Deletions cut 3 bases from V and 3 bases from J, with 8 bases between. The CDR3 totals 13 residues. The CDR3, as DNA: TGTGCCAGCAGCCAGGCAGGGTACACTGAAGCTTTCTTT. Amino acid sequence: CASSQAGYTEAFF.

V is TRBV6-5 and J is TRBJ2-5; the D is unclear. V lost 6 bases and J 1 base, leaving 3 bases between the germline ends. The germline V gene has CDR1 MNHEY and CDR2 SVGAGI. CDR3 length equals 11 residues. CDR3 sequence reads: CASSLQETQYF. CDR3 nucleotides: TGTGCCAGCAGCCTCCAAGAGACCCAGTACTTC.

This clone appeared a single time. The chain recombines TRBV12-3 or TRBV12-4 with TRBJ1-2, with D possibly matching TRBD1 (6 bases). The V end was cut by 5 bases, the J end by 3 bases, with 10 bases between. The CDR3 spans 13 residues. In DNA, the CDR3 is TGTGCCAGCAGTATACAGGGTTACTATGGCTACACCTTC. Amino acid sequence: CASSIQGYYGYTF.

CDR3 amino acids: CASRRQGTYNSPLHF. The DNA for the CDR3 is TGTGCCAGCAGGCGACAGGGCACCTATAATTCACCCCTCCACTTT. The chain links TRBV7-2 to TRBJ1-6, with TRBD1 matching over 7 bases. This CDR3 contains 15 residues. Germline assignment: CDR1 SGHTA and CDR2 FQGNSA. V shed 6 bases, J shed 2 bases, and the junction held 4 bases outside the gene matches.

The chain has TRBV19 and TRBJ1-4, with a possible D match to TRBD1 (5 bases). The V end was cut by 7 bases, the J end by 8 bases, with 17 bases between. The germline CDR1 and CDR2 sequences are LNHDA and SQIVND (reference sequence). This CDR3 is 14 amino acids long. The CDR3 reads CASTAGEGLEKLFF. The CDR3 region has the DNA TGTGCCAGTACCGCCGGGGAGGGGTTGGAAAAACTGTTTTTT.

V usage is TRBV11-3 and J usage is TRBJ1-1; D uncertain. V shed 1 base and J shed 6 bases, with 15 bases lying between them. The CDR3 contains 15 residues. Per the germline V gene, CDR1 is SGHNT and CDR2 is YENEEA. The CDR3 loop is CASSLGGTGVAEAFF. The CDR3 region has the DNA TGTGCCAGCAGCTTAGGGGGTACCGGGGTAGCTGAAGCTTTCTTT. The whole variable domain, remainder taken from reference TRBV11-3 and TRBJ1-1, is EAGVVQSPRYKIIEKKQPVAFWCNPISGHNTLYWYLQNLGQGPELLIRYENEEAVDDSQLPKDRFSAERLKGVDSTLKIQPAELGDSAVYLCASSLGGTGVAEAFFGQGTRLTVV.

The rearrangement joins TRBV5-6 to TRBJ1-2; D ambiguous. The CDR3 sequence is 13 residues long. Germline lookup yields CDR1 SGHDT and CDR2 YYEEEE. V shed 5 bases and J shed 2 bases, with 10 bases lying between them. The CDR3 reads CASSVGGNYGYTF. In DNA, the CDR3 is TGTGCCAGCAGTGTTGGCGGAAACTATGGCTACACCTTC.

V gene TRBV10-3 combines with J gene TRBJ2-7, with D unresolved. Germline V gene sequence: CDR1 ENHRY, CDR2 SYGVKD. The CDR3 length is 14 residues. With 0 bases removed from V and 0 bases from J, the gap between germline ends came to 6 bases. In nucleotides, the CDR3 is TGTGCCATCAGTGAGTCTTCAGGCTCCTACGAGCAGTACTTC. Translating gives CAISESSGSYEQYF.

This clone was counted once. The V call is TRBV7-6, the J call TRBJ2-7; the D gene is possibly TRBD2 (6 bases). Germline CDR1 is SGHVS and CDR2 is FNYEAQ. The CDR3 totals 14 residues. V lost 5 bases and J lost 5, with 16 bases in between. The CDR3 protein is CASSATGTRHEQYF. The CDR3 coding sequence is TGTGCCAGCAGCGCCACCGGGACTCGCCACGAGCAGTACTTC.

Of note for this clone: Germline is not matched at one junction end, which may reflect a read error. V gene TRBV6-5 combines with J gene TRBJ2-7; 8 bases line up with TRBD1. CDR3 length: 14 residues. CDR1 and CDR2 from the germline V gene are MNHEY and SVGAGI. The CDR3 nucleotides are TGTGCCAGCAGTTACTCGAGAGGACAGGGCTATTGGAACTTC. This translates into CASSYSRGQGYWNF.

There are a few counts of this clone. The chain has TRBV21-1 and TRBJ2-4; the table's TRBD1 call for D was not verified on the DNA. TRBV21-1 is labeled a pseudogene. The CDR3 spans 13 residues. The CDR3, as DNA: TGTGCCAGGCTGACAGGGAAAAAGGACATTCAGTACTTC. This codes for CARLTGKKDIQYF.

The chain links TRBV5-1 to TRBJ2-3; 9 bases align to TRBD2. V gave up 4 bases and J gave up 5 bases; unmatched junction bases: 8. Germline V CDR1 and CDR2: SGHRS, YFSETQ. The CDR3 contains 15 residues. The CDR3 is CASSSSGGSGDTQYF. DNA of the CDR3: TGCGCCAGCAGCAGCAGCGGGGGGTCGGGAGATACGCAGTATTTT.

The rearrangement joins TRBV9 to TRBJ2-2; D remains ambiguous. The CDR3 is 15 amino acids. Germline V gene lookup returns CDR1 SGDLS and CDR2 YYNGEE. V was cut by 0 bases and J by 4 bases, with 10 bases left in between. The CDR3 region is CASSVVQVGTGELFF. CDR3 nucleotides: TGTGCCAGCAGCGTAGTTCAGGTTGGCACCGGGGAGCTGTTTTTT.

V usage is TRBV5-1 and J usage is TRBJ2-7; D unclear. The CDR3 is 15 amino acids. Per germline, CDR1 SGHRS and CDR2 YFSETQ. Trimming left V 0 bases short and J 1 base short, with 11 bases between. This CDR3 reads CASSLGQANSYEQYF. The CDR3 DNA follows: TGCGCCAGCAGCTTGGGGCAGGCCAATTCCTACGAGCAGTACTTC.

Here the CDR3 reads CATSSRGRGNTEAFF. The CDR3 DNA follows: TGTGCCACCAGCAGTCGTGGGAGAGGGAACACTGAAGCTTTCTTT. This chain connects TRBV15 to TRBJ1-1, with no clear D. Germline loops: CDR1 LNHNV, CDR2 YYDKDF (reference sequence). V gave up 3 bases and J gave up 1 base, with 12 bases separating them. The CDR3 is made up of 15 amino acids.